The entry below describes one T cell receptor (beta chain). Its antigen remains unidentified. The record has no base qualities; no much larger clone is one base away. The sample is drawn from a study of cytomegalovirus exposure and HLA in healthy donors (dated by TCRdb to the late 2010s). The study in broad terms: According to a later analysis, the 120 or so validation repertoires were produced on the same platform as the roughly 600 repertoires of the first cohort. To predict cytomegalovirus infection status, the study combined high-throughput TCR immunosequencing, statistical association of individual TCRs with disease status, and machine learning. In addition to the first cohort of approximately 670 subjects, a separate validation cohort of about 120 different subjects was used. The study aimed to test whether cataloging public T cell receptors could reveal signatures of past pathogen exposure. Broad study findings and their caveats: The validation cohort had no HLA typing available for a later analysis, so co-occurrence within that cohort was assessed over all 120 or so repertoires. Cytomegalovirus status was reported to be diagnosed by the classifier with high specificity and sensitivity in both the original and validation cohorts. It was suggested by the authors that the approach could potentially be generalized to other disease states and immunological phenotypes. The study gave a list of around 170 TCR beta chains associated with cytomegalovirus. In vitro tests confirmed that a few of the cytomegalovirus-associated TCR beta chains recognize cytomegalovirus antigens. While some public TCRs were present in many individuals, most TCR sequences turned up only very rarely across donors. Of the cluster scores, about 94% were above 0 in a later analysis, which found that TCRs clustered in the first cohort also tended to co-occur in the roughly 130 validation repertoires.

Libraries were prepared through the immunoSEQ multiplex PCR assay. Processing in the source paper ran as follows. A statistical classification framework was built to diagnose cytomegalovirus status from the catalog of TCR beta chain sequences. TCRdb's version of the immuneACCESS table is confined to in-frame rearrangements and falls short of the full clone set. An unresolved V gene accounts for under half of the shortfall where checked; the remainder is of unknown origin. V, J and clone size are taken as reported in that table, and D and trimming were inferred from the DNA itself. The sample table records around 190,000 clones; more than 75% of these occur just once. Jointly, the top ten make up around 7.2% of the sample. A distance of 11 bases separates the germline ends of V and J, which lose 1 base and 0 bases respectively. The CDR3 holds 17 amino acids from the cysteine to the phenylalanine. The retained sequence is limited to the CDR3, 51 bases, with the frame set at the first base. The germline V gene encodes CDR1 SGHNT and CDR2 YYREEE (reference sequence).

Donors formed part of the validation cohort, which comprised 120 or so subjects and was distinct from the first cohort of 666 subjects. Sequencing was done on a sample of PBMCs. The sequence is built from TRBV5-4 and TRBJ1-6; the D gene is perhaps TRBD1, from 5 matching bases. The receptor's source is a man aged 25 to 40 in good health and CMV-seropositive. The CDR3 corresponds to CASSLKQGSSYNSPLHF. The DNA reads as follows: TGTGCCAGCAGCTTGAAGCAGGGCAGCTCCTATAATTCACCCCTCCACTTT.